Sequencing of this TCR beta chain was carried out in a study of shared clonotypes between healthy human individuals. Here immunoSEQ multiplex PCR was the method, and the copy in TCRdb shows in-frame clones only, minus some. The repertoire holds about a million clones, approximately 70% seen once, with roughly 1.5% in the top ten. Germline V gene sequence: CDR1 SGHVS, CDR2 FQNEAQ. Trimming took 5 bases from V and 3 from J; bases not matched to a gene: 20. The CDR3 consists of 19 residues. The V gene is TRBV7-8, the J gene TRBJ2-3; 7 bases match TRBD2. Sequenced material: memory CD4+ T cells sorted from blood. Subset described: CD45RA-negative fraction. The TCR originated in a man aged 18 to 35 in good health. The CDR3 DNA reads as TGTGCCAGCAGCCCACGGCAGGGAGCGGGGTCCCTTTCGACAGATACGCAGTATTTT. This gives the protein CASSPRQGAGSLSTDTQYF.